Below, one T cell receptor (beta chain) is given with its context. No antigen is known for it. These data come from a study of blood T cells in healthy people across ages. Sample-barcoded 5' priming and a J-beta primer mix drove a second PCR of about 7 to 12 cycles. Each cDNA was tagged by a template-switch adaptor containing 12 random nucleotides. Each CDR3 protein gets one entry after TCRdb re-called the 5' RACE reads with MiXCR. The sample records 920,000 or so distinct CDR3 sequences, around 43% being singletons. Germline values: CDR1 SGDLS, CDR2 YYNGEE. This CDR3 spans 12 amino acids. Trimming pared 0 bases from V and 9 bases from J, leaving 7 bases between. Study-wide points: Strong correlation existed between TCR beta diversity and naive T cell percentage.

The V and J genes are TRBV9 and TRBJ2-1; D gene unclear. Input material: blood. This receptor was identified in a woman aged 55 to 70 in good health. The CDR3 sequence is CASSVGLTEQFF. CDR3 DNA sequence: TGTGCCAGCAGCGTAGGACTCACTGAGCAGTTCTTC.